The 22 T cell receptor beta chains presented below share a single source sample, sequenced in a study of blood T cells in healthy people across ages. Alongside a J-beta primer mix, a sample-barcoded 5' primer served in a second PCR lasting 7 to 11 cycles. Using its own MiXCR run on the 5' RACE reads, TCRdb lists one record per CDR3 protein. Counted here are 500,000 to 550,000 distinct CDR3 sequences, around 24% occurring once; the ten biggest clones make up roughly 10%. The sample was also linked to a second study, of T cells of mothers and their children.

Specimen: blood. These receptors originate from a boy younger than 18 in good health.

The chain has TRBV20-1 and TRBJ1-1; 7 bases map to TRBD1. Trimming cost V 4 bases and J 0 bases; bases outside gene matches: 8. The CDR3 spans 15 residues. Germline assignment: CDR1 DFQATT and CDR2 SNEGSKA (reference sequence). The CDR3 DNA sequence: TGCAGTGCTACCGGGACAGCGATGATGAACACTGAAGCTTTCTTT. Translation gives CSATGTAMMNTEAFF.

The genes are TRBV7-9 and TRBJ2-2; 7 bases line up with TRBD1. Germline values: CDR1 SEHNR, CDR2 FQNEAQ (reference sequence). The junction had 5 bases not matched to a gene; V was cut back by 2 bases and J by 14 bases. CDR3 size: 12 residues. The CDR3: CASSLLRDSLFF. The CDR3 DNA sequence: TGTGCCAGCAGCTTACTACGGGACAGCCTGTTTTTT.

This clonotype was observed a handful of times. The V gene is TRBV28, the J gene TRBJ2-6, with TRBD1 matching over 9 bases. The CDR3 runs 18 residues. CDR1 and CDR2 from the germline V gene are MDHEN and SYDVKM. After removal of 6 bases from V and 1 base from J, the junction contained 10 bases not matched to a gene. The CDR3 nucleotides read TGTGCCAGCAGCCCTTTCCGGGACAGGGAATCTGGGGCCAACGTCCTGACTTTC. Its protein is CASSPFRDRESGANVLTF.

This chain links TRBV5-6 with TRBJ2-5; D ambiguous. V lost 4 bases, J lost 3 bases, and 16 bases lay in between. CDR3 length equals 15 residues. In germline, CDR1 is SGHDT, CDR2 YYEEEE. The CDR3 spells CASSLGSSWEETQYF. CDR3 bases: TGTGCCAGCAGCCTAGGTTCGTCGTGGGAAGAGACCCAGTACTTC.

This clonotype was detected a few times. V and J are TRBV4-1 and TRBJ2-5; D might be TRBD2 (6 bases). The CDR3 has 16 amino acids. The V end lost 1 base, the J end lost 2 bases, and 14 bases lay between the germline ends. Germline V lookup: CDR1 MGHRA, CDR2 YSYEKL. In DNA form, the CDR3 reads TGCGCCAGCAGCCAAGGGCCCCCGGGAGCTCAAGAGACCCAGTACTTC. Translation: CASSQGPPGAQETQYF.

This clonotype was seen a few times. CDR3 region: CSVVGGDLMNTEAFF. The CDR3 nucleotides are TGCAGCGTGGTAGGGGGCGACCTCATGAACACTGAAGCTTTCTTT. The chain joins TRBV29-1 to TRBJ1-1, with 7 bases lining up with TRBD1. The CDR3 is 15 amino acids. Germline CDR1 and CDR2: SQVTM and ANQGSEA. V shed 6 bases and J 0 bases; nucleotides not matched to a gene: 10.

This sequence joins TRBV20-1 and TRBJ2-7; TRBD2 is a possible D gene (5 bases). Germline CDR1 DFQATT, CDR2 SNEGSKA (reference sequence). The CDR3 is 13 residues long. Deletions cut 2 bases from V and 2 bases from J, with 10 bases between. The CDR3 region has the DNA TGCAGTGCTAGACTAGCCGATACCTACGAGCAGTACTTC. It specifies CSARLADTYEQYF.

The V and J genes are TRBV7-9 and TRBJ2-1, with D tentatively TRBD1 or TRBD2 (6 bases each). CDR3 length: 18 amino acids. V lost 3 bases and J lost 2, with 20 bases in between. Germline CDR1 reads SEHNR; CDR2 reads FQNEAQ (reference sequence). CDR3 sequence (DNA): TGTGCCAGCAGCTTGAAAGGAGGGACGGGGGCAGCCTACAATGAGCAGTTCTTC. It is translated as CASSLKGGTGAAYNEQFF. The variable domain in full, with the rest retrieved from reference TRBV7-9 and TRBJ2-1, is DTGVSQNPRHKITKRGQNVTFRCDPISEHNRLYWYRQTLGQGPEFLTYFQNEAQLEKSRLLSDRFSAERPKGSFSTLEIQRTEQGDSAMYLCASSLKGGTGAAYNEQFFGPGTRLTVL.

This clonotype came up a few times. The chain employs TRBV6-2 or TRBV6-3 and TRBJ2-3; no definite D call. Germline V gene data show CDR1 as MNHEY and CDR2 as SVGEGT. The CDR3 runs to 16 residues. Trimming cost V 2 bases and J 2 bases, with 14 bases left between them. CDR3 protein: CASSYVLLGYTDTQYF. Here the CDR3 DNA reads TGTGCCAGCAGTTACGTGCTGTTGGGGTACACAGATACGCAGTATTTT.

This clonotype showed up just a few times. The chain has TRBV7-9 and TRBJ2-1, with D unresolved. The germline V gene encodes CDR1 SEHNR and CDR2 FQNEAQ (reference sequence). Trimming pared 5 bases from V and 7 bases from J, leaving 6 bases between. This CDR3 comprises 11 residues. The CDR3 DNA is TGTGCCAGCAGCGCCGAGAATGAGCAGTTCTTC. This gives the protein CASSAENEQFF.

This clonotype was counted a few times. The CDR3 region has the DNA TGTGCCAGCTCACCACATCTTAAGCTCGACGATGAGCAGTTCTTC. Translated: CASSPHLKLDDEQFF. J is TRBJ2-1 and V is TRBV18, with D uncertain. The germline V gene has CDR1 KGHSH and CDR2 LQKENI. This CDR3 contains 15 residues. Trimming cost V 1 base and J 8 bases, with 15 bases left between them.

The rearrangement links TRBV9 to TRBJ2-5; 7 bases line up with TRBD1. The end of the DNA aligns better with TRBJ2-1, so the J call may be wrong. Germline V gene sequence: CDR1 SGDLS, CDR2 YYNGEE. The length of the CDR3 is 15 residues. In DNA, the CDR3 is TGTGCCAGCAGCCTACTCCAGGGGGTTTTCAATGAGCAGTTCTTC. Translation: CASSLLQGVFNEQFF.

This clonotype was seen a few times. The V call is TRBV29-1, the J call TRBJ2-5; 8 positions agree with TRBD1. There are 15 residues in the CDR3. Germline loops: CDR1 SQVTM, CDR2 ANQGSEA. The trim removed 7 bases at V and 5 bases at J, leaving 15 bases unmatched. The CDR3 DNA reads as TGCAGCGGTGCAGGGTTGGACAGGGCGGTGGAGACCCAGTACTTC. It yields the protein CSGAGLDRAVETQYF. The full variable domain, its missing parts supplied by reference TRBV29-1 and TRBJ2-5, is SAVISQKPSRDICQRGTSLTIQCQVDSQVTMMFWYRQQPGQSLTLIATANQGSEATYESGFVIDKFPISRPNLTFSTLTVSNMSPEDSSIYLCSGAGLDRAVETQYFGPGTRLLVL.

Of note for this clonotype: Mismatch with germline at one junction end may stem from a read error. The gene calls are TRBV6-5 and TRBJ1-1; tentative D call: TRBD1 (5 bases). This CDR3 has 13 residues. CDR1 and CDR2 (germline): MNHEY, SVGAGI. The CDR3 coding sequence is TGTGTCAGCAGCTTGGGGGGTCGGACTGAAGCTTTCTTT. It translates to CVSSLGGRTEAFF.

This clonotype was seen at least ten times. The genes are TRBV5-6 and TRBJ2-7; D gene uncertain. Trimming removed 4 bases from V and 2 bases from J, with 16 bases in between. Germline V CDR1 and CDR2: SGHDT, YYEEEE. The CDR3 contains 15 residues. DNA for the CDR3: TGTGCCAGCAGCCGATACAGTGGGATCCCCTACGAGCAGTACTTC. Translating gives CASSRYSGIPYEQYF.

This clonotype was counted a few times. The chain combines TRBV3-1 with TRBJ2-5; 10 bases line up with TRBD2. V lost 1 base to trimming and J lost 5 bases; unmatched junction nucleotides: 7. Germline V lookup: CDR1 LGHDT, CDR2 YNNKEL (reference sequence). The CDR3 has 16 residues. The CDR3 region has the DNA TGTGCCAGCAGCCAAGTGTCTAGCGGGGGTCAGGAGACCCAGTACTTC. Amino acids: CASSQVSSGGQETQYF.

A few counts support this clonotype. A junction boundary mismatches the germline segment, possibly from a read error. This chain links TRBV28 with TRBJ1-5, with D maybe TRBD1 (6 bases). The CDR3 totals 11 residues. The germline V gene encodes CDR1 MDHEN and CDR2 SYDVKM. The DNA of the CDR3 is TGTGCCAGCAGCCGAGACGGGGGGGGGCTCTTT. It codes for CASSRDGGGLF.

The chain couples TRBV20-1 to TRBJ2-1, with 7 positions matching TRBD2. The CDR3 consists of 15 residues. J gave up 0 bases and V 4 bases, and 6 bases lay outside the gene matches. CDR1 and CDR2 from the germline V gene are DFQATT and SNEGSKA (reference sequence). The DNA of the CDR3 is TGCAGTGCTACGACTAGCCGAATCTCCTACAATGAGCAGTTCTTC. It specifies CSATTSRISYNEQFF.

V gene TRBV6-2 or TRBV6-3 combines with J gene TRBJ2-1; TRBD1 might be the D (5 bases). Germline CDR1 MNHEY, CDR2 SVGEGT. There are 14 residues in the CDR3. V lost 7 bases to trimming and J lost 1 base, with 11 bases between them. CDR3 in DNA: TGTGCCAGCATACGCCAGGGTTCCTACAATGAGCAGTTCTTC. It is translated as CASIRQGSYNEQFF.

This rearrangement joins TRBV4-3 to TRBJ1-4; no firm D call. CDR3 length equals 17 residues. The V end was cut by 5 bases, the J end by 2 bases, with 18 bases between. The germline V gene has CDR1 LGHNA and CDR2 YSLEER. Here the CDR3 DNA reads TGCGCCAGCAGCAAGGCGCGGAACTGGAGGACTAATGAAAAACTGTTTTTT. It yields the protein CASSKARNWRTNEKLFF.

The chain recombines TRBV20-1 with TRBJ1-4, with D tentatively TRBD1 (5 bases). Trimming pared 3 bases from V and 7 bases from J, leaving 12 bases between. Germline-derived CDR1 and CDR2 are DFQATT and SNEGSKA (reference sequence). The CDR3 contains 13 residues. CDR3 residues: CSASRGVFEKLFF. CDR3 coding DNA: TGCAGTGCTAGTCGGGGGGTCTTTGAAAAACTGTTTTTT.

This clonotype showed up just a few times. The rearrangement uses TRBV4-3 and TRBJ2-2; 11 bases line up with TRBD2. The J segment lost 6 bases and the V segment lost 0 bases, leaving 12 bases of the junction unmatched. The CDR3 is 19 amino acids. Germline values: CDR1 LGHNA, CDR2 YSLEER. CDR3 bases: TGCGCCAGCAGCCAAGATATCCTAGCGGGGGGTTTTGTCGCCGGGGAGCTGTTTTTT. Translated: CASSQDILAGGFVAGELFF.